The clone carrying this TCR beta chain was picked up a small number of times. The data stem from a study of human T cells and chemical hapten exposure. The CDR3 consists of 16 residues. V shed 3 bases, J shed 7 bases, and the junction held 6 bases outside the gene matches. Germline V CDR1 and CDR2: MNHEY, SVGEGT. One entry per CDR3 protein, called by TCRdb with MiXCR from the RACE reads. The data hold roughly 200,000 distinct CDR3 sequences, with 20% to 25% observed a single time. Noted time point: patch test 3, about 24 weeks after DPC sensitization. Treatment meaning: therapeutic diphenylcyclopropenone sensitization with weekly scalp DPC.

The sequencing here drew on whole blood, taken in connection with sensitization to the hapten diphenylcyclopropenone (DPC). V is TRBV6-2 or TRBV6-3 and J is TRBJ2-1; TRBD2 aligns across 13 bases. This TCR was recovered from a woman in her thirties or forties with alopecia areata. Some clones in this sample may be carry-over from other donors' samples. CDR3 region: CASSYLRTSGRNEQFF. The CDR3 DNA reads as TGTGCCAGCAGTTATCTTCGGACTAGCGGGAGAAATGAGCAGTTCTTC.